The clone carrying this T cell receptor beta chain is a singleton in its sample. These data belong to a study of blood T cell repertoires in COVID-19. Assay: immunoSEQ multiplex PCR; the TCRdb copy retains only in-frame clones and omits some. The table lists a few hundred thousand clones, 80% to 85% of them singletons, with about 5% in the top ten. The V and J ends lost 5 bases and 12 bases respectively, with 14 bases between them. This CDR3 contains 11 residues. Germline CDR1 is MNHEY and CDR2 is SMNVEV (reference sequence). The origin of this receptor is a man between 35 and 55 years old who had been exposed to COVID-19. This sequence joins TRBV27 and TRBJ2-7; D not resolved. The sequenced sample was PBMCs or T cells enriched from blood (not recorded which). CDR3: CASSTGFRRYF. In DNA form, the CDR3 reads TGTGCCAGCAGTACCGGGTTTCGTCGGTACTTC.